This TCR beta chain was captured in a study of blood T cells in healthy people across ages. A second PCR of roughly 7 to 11 cycles used a sample-barcoded 5' primer and a J-beta primer mix. Each CDR3 protein gets one entry after TCRdb re-called the 5' RACE reads with MiXCR. The sample holds 600,000 or so distinct CDR3 sequences, under 25% seen once. Notes on the study in general: Older age went with lower TCR beta diversity per million T cells, in a roughly linear way.

V gave up 3 bases and J gave up 9 bases; unmatched junction bases: 14. This CDR3 comprises 15 residues. Germline lookup yields CDR1 DFQATT and CDR2 SNEGSKA (reference sequence). As for this clonotype: What it binds is not known.

The TCR comes from a man aged 65 to 79 in good health. The chain combines TRBV20-1 with TRBJ2-4; 7 bases fit TRBD2. The sequenced sample was blood. The CDR3 spells CSASLTLADQTIQYF. The CDR3 DNA is TGCAGTGCTAGCCTGACCCTAGCGGACCAAACCATTCAGTACTTC.